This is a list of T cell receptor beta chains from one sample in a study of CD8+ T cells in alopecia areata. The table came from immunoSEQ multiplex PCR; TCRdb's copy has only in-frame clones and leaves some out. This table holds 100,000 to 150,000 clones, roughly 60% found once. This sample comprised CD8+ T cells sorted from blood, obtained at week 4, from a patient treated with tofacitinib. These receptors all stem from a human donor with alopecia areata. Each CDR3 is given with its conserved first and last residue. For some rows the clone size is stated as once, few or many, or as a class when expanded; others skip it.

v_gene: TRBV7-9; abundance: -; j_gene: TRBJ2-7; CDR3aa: CASSLAQGGQGDLEQYF
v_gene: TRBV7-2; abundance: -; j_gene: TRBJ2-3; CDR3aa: CASSHPHTDTQYF
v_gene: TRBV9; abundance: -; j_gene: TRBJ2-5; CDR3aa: CASSGAGVLQETQYF
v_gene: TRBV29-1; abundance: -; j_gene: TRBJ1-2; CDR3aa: CSVDDREGGYIF
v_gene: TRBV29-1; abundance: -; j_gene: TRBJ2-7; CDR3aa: CSVEEDVSYEQYF
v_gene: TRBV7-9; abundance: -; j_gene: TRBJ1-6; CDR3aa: CASSSPSNSPLHF
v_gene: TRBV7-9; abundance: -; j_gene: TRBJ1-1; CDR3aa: CASCLDVSSYEAFF
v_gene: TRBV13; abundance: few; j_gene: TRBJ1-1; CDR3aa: CASSLMGTGEGNTEAFF
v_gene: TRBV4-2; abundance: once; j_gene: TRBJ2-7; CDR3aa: CASSQGDTTYEQYF
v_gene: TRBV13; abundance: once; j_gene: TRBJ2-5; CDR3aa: CASRMGLAGEETQYF
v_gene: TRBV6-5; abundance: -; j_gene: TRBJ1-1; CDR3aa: CASSYSSKNTEAFF
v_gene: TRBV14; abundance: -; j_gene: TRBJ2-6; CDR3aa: CASSQDHDALPSGANVLTF
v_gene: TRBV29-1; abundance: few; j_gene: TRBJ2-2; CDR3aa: CSVPGTINTGELFF
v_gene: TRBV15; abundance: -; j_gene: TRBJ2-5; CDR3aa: CATNSGETETQYF
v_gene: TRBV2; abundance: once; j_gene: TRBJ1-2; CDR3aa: CASRFDTGFRGYTF
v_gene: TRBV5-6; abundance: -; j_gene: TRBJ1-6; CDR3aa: CASSFPRDSPLHF
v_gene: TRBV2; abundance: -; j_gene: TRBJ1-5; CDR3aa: CASTPVGGRQPQHF
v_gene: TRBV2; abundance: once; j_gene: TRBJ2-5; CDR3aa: CASSGRGLKDLGRETQYF
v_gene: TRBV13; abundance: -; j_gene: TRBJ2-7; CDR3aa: CASSYRAREQYF
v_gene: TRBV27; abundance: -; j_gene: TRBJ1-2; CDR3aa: CASSLLAGNYGYTF
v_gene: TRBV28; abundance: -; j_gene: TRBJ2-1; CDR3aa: CASSFVSPYNEQFF
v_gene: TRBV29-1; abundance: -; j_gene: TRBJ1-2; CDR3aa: CSVEDNYGYTF